The T cell receptor (beta chain) under discussion was sequenced for a study of a mutant IDH1 vaccine in newly diagnosed glioma. Clones were sequenced by immunoSEQ multiplex PCR, and TCRdb holds only the in-frame ones, with some missing. The sample has some 25,000 clones; 77% are singletons. Notes on this clone: Antigen: not known.

Stated time point: week 5, during vaccination. One vaccine dose held 300 ug of mutant IDH1 20-mer peptide and came with topical imiquimod. Germline trimming cut 7 bases from V and 4 bases from J; bases unmatched to any gene: 9. The CDR3 covers 15 residues. The germline V gene has CDR1 LNHDA and CDR2 SQIVND (reference sequence). The receptor was isolated from a man aged 35 to 55 with glioma. The rearrangement joins TRBV19 to TRBJ1-5; 8 bases map to TRBD1. The material was PBMCs, obtained from a glioma patient whose treatment included an IDH1 peptide vaccine. The CDR3 here is CASTGDRSTNQPQHF. The DNA for the CDR3 is TGTGCCAGTACCGGGGACAGGAGTACGAATCAGCCCCAGCATTTT.